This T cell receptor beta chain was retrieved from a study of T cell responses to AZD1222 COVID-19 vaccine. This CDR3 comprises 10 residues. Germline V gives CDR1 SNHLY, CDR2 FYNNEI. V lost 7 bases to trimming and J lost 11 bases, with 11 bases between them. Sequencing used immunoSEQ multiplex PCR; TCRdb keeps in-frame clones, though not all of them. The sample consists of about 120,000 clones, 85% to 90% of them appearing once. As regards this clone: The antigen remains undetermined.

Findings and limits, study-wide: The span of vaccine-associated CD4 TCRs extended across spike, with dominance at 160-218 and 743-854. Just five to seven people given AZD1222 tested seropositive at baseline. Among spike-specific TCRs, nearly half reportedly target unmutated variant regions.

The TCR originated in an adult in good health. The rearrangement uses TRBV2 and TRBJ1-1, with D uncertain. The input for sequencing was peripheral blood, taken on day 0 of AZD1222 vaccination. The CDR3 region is CASMIGVAFF. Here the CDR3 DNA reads TGTGCCAGCATGATCGGAGTGGCTTTCTTT.